One and the same sample provided the 16 T cell receptor beta chains below, sequenced in a study of T cell repertoires in cytomegalovirus infection. Using its own MiXCR run on the reads, TCRdb lists one record per CDR3 protein. The sample carries roughly 300,000 distinct CDR3 sequences, 9.5% recorded once. Sample: PBMCs. These receptors came from a human donor in good health (CMV status not recorded). Some clones in this sample may be carry-over from other donors' samples.

At least ten counts were recorded for this clonotype. The rearrangement links TRBV12-3 or TRBV12-4 to TRBJ2-7, with 8 bases aligning to TRBD1. The V gene end was trimmed by 7 bases and the J gene end by 3 bases; junction bases not matched to a gene: 8. This CDR3 spans 14 amino acids. In nucleotides, the CDR3 is TGTGCCAGCACCCGGGGACAGGTGGACTACGAGCAGTACTTC. Translated, it gives CASTRGQVDYEQYF.

J is TRBJ1-5 and V is TRBV12-3 or TRBV12-4; the D gene is possibly TRBD1 (5 bases). Trimming pared 0 bases from V and 5 bases from J, leaving 11 bases between. There are 15 residues in the CDR3. The CDR3 DNA sequence: TGTGCCAGCAGTTTAGCAGGGGATGGGGATCAGCCCCAGCATTTT. Translating gives CASSLAGDGDQPQHF.

The V and J genes are TRBV18 and TRBJ2-1, with TRBD2 as a possible D gene (5 bases). Germline-derived CDR1 and CDR2 are KGHSH and LQKENI. Trimming cost V 3 bases and J 6 bases, with 12 bases left between them. There are 14 residues in the CDR3. CDR3 in amino acids: CASSPRASFNEQFF. The CDR3 nucleotides are TGTGCCAGCTCACCCCGTGCTAGCTTCAATGAGCAGTTCTTC.

This clonotype was seen ten or more times. This chain joins TRBV10-3 and TRBJ2-1, with 8 bases matching TRBD2. Germline CDR1 reads ENHRY; CDR2 reads SYGVKD. This CDR3 is 17 amino acids long. The V segment lost 0 bases and the J segment 7 bases; nucleotides outside the gene matches: 11. CDR3 loop: CAISESEVKRERNEQFF. As DNA, the CDR3 is TGTGCCATCAGTGAGTCGGAGGTCAAGCGGGAGAGGAATGAGCAGTTCTTC.

The J gene is TRBJ2-1, the V gene TRBV3-1, with 8 nucleotides matching TRBD2. The CDR3 totals 17 residues. Germline CDR1 and CDR2: LGHDT and YNNKEL (reference sequence). The junction had 6 bases not matched to a gene; V was cut back by 0 bases and J by 2 bases. The DNA of the CDR3 is TGTGCCAGCAGCCAAGAAAGAGGACTAGCAGCCTACAATGAGCAGTTCTTC. Amino acids: CASSQERGLAAYNEQFF.

The chain couples TRBV7-2 to TRBJ2-5; D is tentatively TRBD1 or TRBD2 (6 bases each). CDR1 and CDR2 from the germline V gene are SGHTA and FQGNSA. V was cut by 3 bases and J by 2 bases, with 10 bases left in between. The CDR3 runs 14 residues. The CDR3 spells CASSFGGLQETQYF. The CDR3 DNA is TGTGCCAGCAGCTTCGGGGGCTTACAAGAGACCCAGTACTTC.

This clonotype was picked up a small number of times. J is TRBJ2-5 and V is TRBV11-2; 10 bases line up with TRBD2. The CDR3 extends over 16 amino acids. V lost 0 bases, J lost 5 bases, and 6 bases stayed unmatched. The V gene's germline CDR1 is SGHAT and CDR2 FQNNGV. For the CDR3, the DNA is TGTGCCAGCAGCTTAGATCGCTCACTAGCGGGGGAGACCCAGTACTTC. It encodes CASSLDRSLAGETQYF.

This clonotype was counted a few times. The gene calls are TRBV6-5 and TRBJ1-2, with 7 bases lining up with TRBD1. CDR1 and CDR2 from the germline V gene are MNHEY and SVGAGI. J was trimmed by 2 bases and V by 6 bases; bases with no gene match: 9. CDR3 length: 15 residues. Here the CDR3 DNA reads TGTGCCAGCAGGCCCGGGACAGCTCAAAACTATGGCTACACCTTC. Protein: CASRPGTAQNYGYTF.

This clonotype appeared a few times. V usage is TRBV5-6 and J usage is TRBJ2-5; 8 positions match TRBD2. The CDR3 is 16 residues long. The germline gives CDR1 SGHDT, CDR2 YYEEEE. V shed 7 bases, J shed 5 bases, and the junction held 16 bases outside the gene matches. The CDR3 loop reads CASSGRGGEYSETQYF. The DNA for the CDR3 is TGTGCCAGCTCCGGGAGGGGGGGGGAGTACAGCGAGACCCAGTACTTC. The complete variable domain, with remaining parts taken from reference TRBV5-6 and TRBJ2-5, reads DAGVTQSPTHLIKTRGQQVTLRCSPKSGHDTVSWYQQALGQGPQFIFQYYEEEERQRGNFPDRFSGHQFPNYSSELNVNALLLGDSALYLCASSGRGGEYSETQYFGPGTRLLVL.

This clonotype was detected only a few times. The chain couples TRBV6-8 to TRBJ1-5; no definite D call. The CDR3 has 13 residues. Germline V gene sequence: CDR1 MNHGY, CDR2 SAAAGT. Trimming removed 2 bases from V and 9 bases from J, with 11 bases in between. CDR3: CASSYPRSWPQHF. CDR3 DNA: TGTGCCAGCAGTTACCCCCGATCCTGGCCCCAGCATTTT.

The chain employs TRBV7-9 and TRBJ1-1; 8 nucleotides line up with TRBD1. Trimming removed 3 bases from V and 4 bases from J; junction bases left unmatched: 7. The CDR3 totals 15 residues. Germline-derived CDR1 and CDR2 are SEHNR and FQNEAQ (reference sequence). The chain's CDR3 is CASSFIGQGGTEAFF. Here the CDR3 DNA reads TGTGCCAGCAGCTTTATAGGACAGGGTGGCACTGAAGCTTTCTTT.

In its sample, this clonotype was seen a few times. The chain is built from TRBV19 and TRBJ2-2; 9 bases are shared with TRBD2. V was clipped by 2 bases and J by 4 bases; unmatched bases: 5. The CDR3 spans 16 residues. The germline V gene encodes CDR1 LNHDA and CDR2 SQIVND (reference sequence). CDR3 sequence: CASSISSGRITGELFF. CDR3 in DNA: TGTGCCAGTAGTATAAGCAGCGGGAGGATCACCGGGGAGCTGTTTTTT.

This clonotype was seen at least ten times. V is TRBV7-3 and J is TRBJ2-6; the D is unclear. V lost 7 bases to trimming and J lost 3 bases, with 10 bases between them. Germline V gene sequence: CDR1 SGHTA, CDR2 FQGTGA. This CDR3 spans 14 amino acids. CDR3 residues: CASKIQNGANVLTF. In DNA form, the CDR3 reads TGTGCCAGCAAAATCCAGAATGGGGCCAACGTCCTGACTTTC.

The sample holds many counts of this clonotype. The chain employs TRBV6-2 or TRBV6-3 and TRBJ1-1; tentative D call: TRBD1 (5 bases). This CDR3 contains 13 residues. The germline V gene has CDR1 MNHEY and CDR2 SVGEGT. Trimming shortened V by 3 bases and J by 7 bases, and 12 bases separated the two germline ends. The CDR3 DNA is TGTGCCAGCAGTTATGGGGGAAGCGGTGAAGCTTTCTTT. It codes for CASSYGGSGEAFF.

This clonotype has a count of ten or more. The chain combines TRBV7-2 with TRBJ2-2, with unresolved D. This CDR3 contains 14 residues. V lost 0 bases to trimming and J lost 6 bases, with 8 bases between them. Looked up from germline, CDR1 is SGHTA and CDR2 is FQGNSA. Written as DNA, the CDR3 is TGTGCCAGCAGCTTAGCGGTTCCGGCCGGGGAGCTGTTTTTT. Protein: CASSLAVPAGELFF.

This clonotype was counted ten times or more. This chain links TRBV6-2 or TRBV6-3 with TRBJ2-7; D is unclear. Germline CDR1 is MNHEY and CDR2 is SVGEGT. V was shortened by 6 bases and J by 1 base, with 19 bases between the two germline ends. The CDR3 length is 16 residues. The CDR3 loop is CASRPTRSLLSYEQYF. The CDR3, as DNA: TGTGCCAGCAGACCAACCAGGTCGCTCCTTTCCTACGAGCAGTACTTC.